The TCR beta chain under discussion was sequenced for a study of blood T cells in healthy people across ages. This clonotype occurred once. Every donor gave 7.5 to 10 milliliters of peripheral blood. Using a J-beta primer mix together with a sample-barcoded 5' primer, a second PCR was run for roughly 6 to 11 cycles. TCRdb fed the 5' RACE reads into MiXCR, producing one record per CDR3 protein. The profile covers about 1.4 million distinct CDR3 sequences, with roughly 60% appearing a single time and roughly 6.3% taken by the ten largest. The CDR3 is made up of 17 amino acids. The germline gives CDR1 MNHNS, CDR2 SASEGT. The trim removed 6 bases at V and 3 bases at J, leaving 15 bases unmatched.

J is TRBJ1-2 and V is TRBV6-1; TRBD1 agrees at 8 bases. The TCR was taken from a man younger than 35 in good health. The source material was blood. The CDR3 is CASSPGQGKWLDYGYTF. The CDR3 DNA sequence: TGTGCCAGCAGCCCCGGACAGGGAAAATGGTTGGACTATGGCTACACCTTC.